This T cell receptor (beta chain) was retrieved from a study of T cell responses to AZD1222 COVID-19 vaccine. Study-level results: Recipients of two AZD1222 doses showed rising Spike-specific TCR breadth and depth. In a largely white British group with more females than males, clonal diversity was possibly underestimated. Seropositive status at baseline applied to only a handful of AZD1222 recipients.

This CDR3 contains 13 residues. V lost 4 bases and J lost 10; bases outside the gene matches: 7. Germline V lookup: CDR1 SEHNR, CDR2 FQNEAQ (reference sequence). Profiling relied on immunoSEQ multiplex PCR, and the TCRdb table lists in-frame clones only, not all of them. The data hold more than 150,000 clones, with 90% observed a single time. Concerning this clone itself: Its antigen remains unknown.

Material: peripheral blood, obtained 28 days after the second AZD1222 dose. The J gene is TRBJ2-1, the V gene TRBV7-9; TRBD2 matches at 7 bases. This sequence was found in an adult who received the AZD1222 COVID-19 vaccine. For the CDR3, the DNA is TGTGCCAGCAGCTCCTCGGGACTATCCGAGCAGTTCTTC. Its translation: CASSSSGLSEQFF.